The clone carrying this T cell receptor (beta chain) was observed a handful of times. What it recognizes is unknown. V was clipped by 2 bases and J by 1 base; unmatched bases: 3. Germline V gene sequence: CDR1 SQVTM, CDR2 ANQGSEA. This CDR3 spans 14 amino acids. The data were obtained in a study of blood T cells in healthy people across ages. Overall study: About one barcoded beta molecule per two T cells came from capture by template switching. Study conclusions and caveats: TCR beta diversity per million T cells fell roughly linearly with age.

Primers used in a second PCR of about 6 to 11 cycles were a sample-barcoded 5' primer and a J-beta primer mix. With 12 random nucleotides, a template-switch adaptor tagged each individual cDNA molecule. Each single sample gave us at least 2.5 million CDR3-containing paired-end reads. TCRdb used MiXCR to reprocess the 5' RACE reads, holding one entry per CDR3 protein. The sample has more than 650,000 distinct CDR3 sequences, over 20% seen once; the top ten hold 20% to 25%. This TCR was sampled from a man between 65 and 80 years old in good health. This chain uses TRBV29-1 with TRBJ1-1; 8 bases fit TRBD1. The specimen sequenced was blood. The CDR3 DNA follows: TGCAGCGTTGAAAGTGACAGGGGGAACACTGAAGCTTTCTTT. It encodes CSVESDRGNTEAFF.